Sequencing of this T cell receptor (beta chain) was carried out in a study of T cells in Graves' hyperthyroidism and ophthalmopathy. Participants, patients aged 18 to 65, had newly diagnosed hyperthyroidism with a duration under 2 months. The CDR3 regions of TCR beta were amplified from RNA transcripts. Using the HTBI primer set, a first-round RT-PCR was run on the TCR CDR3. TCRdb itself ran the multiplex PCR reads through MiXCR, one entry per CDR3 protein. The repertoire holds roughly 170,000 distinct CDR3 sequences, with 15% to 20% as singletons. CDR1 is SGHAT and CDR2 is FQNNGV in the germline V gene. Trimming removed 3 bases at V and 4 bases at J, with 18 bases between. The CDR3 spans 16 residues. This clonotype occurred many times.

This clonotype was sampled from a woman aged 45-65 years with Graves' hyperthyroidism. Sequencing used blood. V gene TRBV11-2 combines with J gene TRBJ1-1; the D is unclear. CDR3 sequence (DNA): TGTGCCAGCAGCTTCTATGGGGTAGGGATCCCCACTGAAGCTTTCTTT. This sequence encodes CASSFYGVGIPTEAFF.